The T cell receptor (beta chain) described here comes from a study of blood T cell repertoires in COVID-19. Across the study: Researchers got acute and convalescent COVID-19 samples from the United States, Italy and Spain. PBMCs, B-cell-depleted T cells, or T cells were the source of the cDNA or gDNA that made up the material.

The V gene lost 6 bases and the J gene lost 4 bases, with 13 bases spanning the gap. The germline CDR1 and CDR2 sequences are SNHLY and FYNNEI. The length of the CDR3 is 13 residues. Sequencing was performed with immunoSEQ multiplex PCR; in TCRdb, only in-frame clones are kept and a portion is missing. The profile covers approximately 220,000 clones, with approximately 80% appearing a single time and roughly 4.7% taken by the ten largest. The clonotype comes from a woman aged 70 to 79 with acute or convalescent COVID-19. The rearrangement links TRBV2 to TRBJ2-7; D possibly corresponds to TRBD1 (5 bases). Sequencing input: peripheral blood. The CDR3 DNA follows: TGTGCCAGCAGCCCGGACACTACTTACGAGCAGTACTTC. The encoded protein is CASSPDTTYEQYF.